A selection of T cell receptor beta chains follows, all from one sample in a study of OX40 agonist ivuxolimab in advanced cancers. Method: immunoSEQ multiplex PCR; TCRdb's copy keeps in-frame clones and lacks some. The data hold about 37,000 clones, with roughly 89% observed a single time. Sequenced here: CD4+ or CD8+ T cells sorted from blood, sampled in a trial of the OX40 agonist ivuxolimab. These receptors were collected from an adult with an advanced solid tumor such as melanoma, head and neck, liver or kidney cancer. The CDR3 runs from the conserved cysteine through the conserved F or W. D genes are given only for firm matches. Clone size appears in some rows only: once, few, many, or a class for an expanded clone.

abundance: NA
d_gene: TRBD1
j_gene: TRBJ2-3
v_gene: TRBV7-3
len: 16
CDR3nt: TGTGCCAGCAGCCCCCTGGGACAGATCCCCACAGATACGCAGTATTTT
CDR3aa: CASSPLGQIPTDTQYF

abundance: NA
d_gene: NA
j_gene: TRBJ1-1
v_gene: TRBV19
len: 15
CDR3nt: TGTGCCAGTAGTATAGGTGCAGTTATGAACACTGAAGCTTTCTTT
CDR3aa: CASSIGAVMNTEAFF

abundance: NA
d_gene: TRBD1
j_gene: TRBJ2-5
v_gene: TRBV5-1
len: 12
CDR3nt: TGCGCCAGCCAACAGGGGGAAGAGACCCAGTACTTC
CDR3aa: CASQQGEETQYF

abundance: once
d_gene: TRBD1
j_gene: TRBJ1-3
v_gene: TRBV7-6
len: 15
CDR3nt: TGTGCCAGCAGCCAGACAGGGGTTTCTGGAAACACCATATATTTT
CDR3aa: CASSQTGVSGNTIYF

abundance: NA
d_gene: NA
j_gene: TRBJ1-1
v_gene: TRBV10-3
len: 13
CDR3nt: TGTGCCATCCGAGGCCCCCCGAACACTGAAGCTTTCTTT
CDR3aa: CAIRGPPNTEAFF

abundance: NA
d_gene: NA
j_gene: TRBJ1-1
v_gene: TRBV4-3
len: 14
CDR3nt: TGCGCCAGCAGCCAAGACGTATGGAACACTGAAGCTTTCTTT
CDR3aa: CASSQDVWNTEAFF

abundance: NA
d_gene: NA
j_gene: TRBJ1-4
v_gene: TRBV6-1
len: 14
CDR3nt: TGTGCCAGCAGTGAGAATCCGGGTAATGAAAAACTGTTTTTT
CDR3aa: CASSENPGNEKLFF

abundance: once
d_gene: TRBD1
j_gene: TRBJ1-4
v_gene: TRBV2
len: 16
CDR3nt: TGTGCCACCCCCGGGGCAGGGGGCTCAACTAATGAAAAACTGTTTTTT
CDR3aa: CATPGAGGSTNEKLFF

abundance: NA
d_gene: NA
j_gene: TRBJ1-3
v_gene: TRBV6-1
len: 13
CDR3nt: TGTGCCAGCAGTCCCCGGGATCCTGGCGCCATATATTTT
CDR3aa: CASSPRDPGAIYF

abundance: NA
d_gene: TRBD2
j_gene: TRBJ2-2
v_gene: TRBV5-1
len: 14
CDR3nt: TGCGCCAGCAGCTTACTAGCGGGTAGCGGGGAGCTGTTTTTT
CDR3aa: CASSLLAGSGELFF

abundance: NA
d_gene: NA
j_gene: TRBJ2-2
v_gene: TRBV6-5
len: 13
CDR3nt: TGTGCCAGCAGTTACTCGCGCACCGGGGAGCTGTTTTTT
CDR3aa: CASSYSRTGELFF

abundance: NA
d_gene: NA
j_gene: TRBJ2-7
v_gene: TRBV5-8
len: 14
CDR3nt: TGTGCCAGCAGCTTGAGGCAGGGTGGATACGAGCAGTACTTC
CDR3aa: CASSLRQGGYEQYF

abundance: few
d_gene: NA
j_gene: TRBJ2-3
v_gene: TRBV10-1
len: 13
CDR3nt: TGCGCCAGCAGTCCCCGGGCCCGAGATACGCAGTATTTT
CDR3aa: CASSPRARDTQYF

abundance: NA
d_gene: NA
j_gene: TRBJ1-4
v_gene: TRBV18
len: 15
CDR3nt: TGTGCCAGCTCACCATTGAGTATCGCTAATGAAAAACTGTTTTTT
CDR3aa: CASSPLSIANEKLFF

abundance: NA
d_gene: TRBD2
j_gene: TRBJ2-7
v_gene: TRBV15
len: 19
CDR3nt: TGTGCCACCAGCTCTCCCGGGGAGGGAGGCTTCTATAACCCCTACGAGCAGTACTTC
CDR3aa: CATSSPGEGGFYNPYEQYF

abundance: NA
d_gene: NA
j_gene: TRBJ1-1
v_gene: TRBV5-4
len: 15
CDR3nt: TGTGCCAGCAGCTTGGCTACCGGGGGGGACACTGAAGCTTTCTTT
CDR3aa: CASSLATGGDTEAFF